This T cell receptor (beta chain) was identified during a study of cytomegalovirus exposure and HLA in healthy donors. Repertoires were generated with immunoSEQ multiplex PCR, while TCRdb's copy carries only in-frame clones and drops some. The sample has around 70,000 clones; over 85% are singletons. This clone has just one count. Specimen: PBMCs. The clonotype was recovered from a man aged 18-30 years in good health and CMV-seropositive.

CDR3: CASSLFTGSPYNQPQHF. CDR3 DNA sequence: TGTGCCAGCAGTTTATTTACAGGGTCCCCCTACAATCAGCCCCAGCATTTT. The chain couples TRBV28 to TRBJ1-5; a possible D gene is TRBD1 (6 bases). CDR1 and CDR2 (germline): MDHEN, SYDVKM. Trimming cost V 1 base and J 3 bases, with 16 bases left between them. The CDR3 spans 17 residues.